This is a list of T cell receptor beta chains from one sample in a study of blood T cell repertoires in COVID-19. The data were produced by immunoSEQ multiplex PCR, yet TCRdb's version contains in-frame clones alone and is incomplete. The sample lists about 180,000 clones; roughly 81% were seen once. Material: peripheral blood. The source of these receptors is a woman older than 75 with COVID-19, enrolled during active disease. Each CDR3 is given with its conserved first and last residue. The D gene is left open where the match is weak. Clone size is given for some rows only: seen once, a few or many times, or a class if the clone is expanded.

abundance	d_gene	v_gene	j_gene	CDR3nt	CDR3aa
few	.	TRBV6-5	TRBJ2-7	TGTGCCAGCAGCCCCGGGCAGGGGAACGAGCAGTACTTC	CASSPGQGNEQYF
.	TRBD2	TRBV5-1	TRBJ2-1	TGCGCCAGCAGCGGAACTAGCGGGGGGGCGGTTGAGCAGTTCTTC	CASSGTSGGAVEQFF
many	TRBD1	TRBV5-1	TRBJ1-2	TGCGCCAGCAGCTTGGCAGGGACAGGCCCCAGCCCTAATGGCTACACCTTC	CASSLAGTGPSPNGYTF
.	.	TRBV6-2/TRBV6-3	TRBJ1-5	TGTGCCAGCAGTTACGGAGACCTTATTAGCAATCAGCCCCAGCATTTT	CASSYGDLISNQPQHF
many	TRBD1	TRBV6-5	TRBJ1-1	TGTGCCAGCAGACAGGGGCTTGAAGCTTTCTTT	CASRQGLEAFF
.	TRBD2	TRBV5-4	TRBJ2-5	TGTGCCAGCAGCCAGGCGACTAGCGGGATTTTGGAGACCCAGTACTTC	CASSQATSGILETQYF
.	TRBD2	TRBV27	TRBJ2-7	TGTGCCAGCAGTAACCGACTAGCGGGACTGTCCGAGCAGTACTTC	CASSNRLAGLSEQYF
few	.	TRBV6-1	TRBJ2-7	TGTGCCAGCAGTGAATGGGGGGGGGCTACCTACGAGCAGTACTTC	CASSEWGGATYEQYF
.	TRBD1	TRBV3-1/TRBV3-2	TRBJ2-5	TGTGCCAGCAGCCGGGACAGGGGCCAAGAGACCCAGTACTTC	CASSRDRGQETQYF
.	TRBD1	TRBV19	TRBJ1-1	TGTGCCAGTAGTACAAGACAGGGAACTGAAGCTTTCTTT	CASSTRQGTEAFF
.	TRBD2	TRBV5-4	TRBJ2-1	TGTGCCAGCGGTACGGGTAGCGGGAGAGGGGGTGAGCAGTTCTTC	CASGTGSGRGGEQFF
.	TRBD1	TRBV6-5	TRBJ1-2	TGTGCCAGCAATCCAGGGACAGGGGGAAACTATGGCTACACCTTC	CASNPGTGGNYGYTF
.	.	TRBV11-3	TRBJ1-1	TGTGCCAGCACAGGGTTGGACACTGAAGCTTTCTTT	CASTGLDTEAFF
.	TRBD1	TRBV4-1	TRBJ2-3	TGCGCCAGCAGCCTCGGGACAGGGGATTGGGATACGCAGTATTTT	CASSLGTGDWDTQYF
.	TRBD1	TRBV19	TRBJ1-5	TGTGCCAGTTGGGGCCGTGGACAGGGGGCATACCAGCCCCAGCATTTT	CASWGRGQGAYQPQHF
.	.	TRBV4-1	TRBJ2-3	TGCGCCAGCAGCCAAGATGAACTAGCCGTTACAGATACGCAGTATTTT	CASSQDELAVTDTQYF
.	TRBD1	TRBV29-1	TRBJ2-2	TGCAGCTTGTGGGACAGAGCTACCGGGGAGCTGTTTTTT	CSLWDRATGELFF
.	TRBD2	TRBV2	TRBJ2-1	TGTGCCAGCACAGAGGGGCTAGCGGGAGACTGGGGGTCTTATGAGCAGTTCTTC	CASTEGLAGDWGSYEQFF
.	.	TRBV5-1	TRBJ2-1	TGCGCCAGCAACCCGGGGGACTCGGCCTACAATGAGCAGTTCTTC	CASNPGDSAYNEQFF
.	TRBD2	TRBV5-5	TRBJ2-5	TGTGCCAGCAGCTTAGCACTAGCGGGGGGGCCCCGGGAGACCCAGTACTTC	CASSLALAGGPRETQYF
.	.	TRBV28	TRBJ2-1	TGTGCCAGCAGTTTAGAGTACAATGAGCAGTTCTTC	CASSLEYNEQFF
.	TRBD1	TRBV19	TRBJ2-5	TGTGCCAGTAGTACTTCCGGGACAGGGGAGGAGACCCAGTACTTC	CASSTSGTGEETQYF
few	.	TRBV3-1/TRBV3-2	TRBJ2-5	TGTGCCAGCAGCCAAGAGATGGGGGGAGTGGAGGAGACCCAGTACTTC	CASSQEMGGVEETQYF
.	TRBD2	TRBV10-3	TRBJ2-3	TGTGCCATCAACCTTGGACTAGCGGGGATTTCCTCTAGCACAGATACGCAGTATTTT	CAINLGLAGISSSTDTQYF
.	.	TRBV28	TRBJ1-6	TGTGCCAGCAGTTTCGTTGGGGGCTCCTATTCACCCCTCCACTTT	CASSFVGGSYSPLHF
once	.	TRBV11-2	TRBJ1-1	TGTGCCAGCAGCCACTTAGTTAGGAGAGGGCCGAACACTGAAGCTTTCTTT	CASSHLVRRGPNTEAFF
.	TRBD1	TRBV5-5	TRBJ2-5	TGTGCCAGCAGCTTAACAGGGGGCCGTGAGACCCAGTACTTC	CASSLTGGRETQYF
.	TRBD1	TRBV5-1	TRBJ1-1	TGCGCCAGCAGCTTTGACAGGGGGCCGCCGAACACTGAAGCTTTCTTT	CASSFDRGPPNTEAFF
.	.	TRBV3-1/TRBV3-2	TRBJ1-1	TGTGCCAGCAGCCAAGAATCTGGGGCCCACACTGAAGCTTTCTTT	CASSQESGAHTEAFF
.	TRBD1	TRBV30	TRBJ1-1	TGTGCCTGGAAGGGGGCTCGGAACACTGAAGCTTTCTTT	CAWKGARNTEAFF
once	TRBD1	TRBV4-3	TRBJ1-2	TGCGCCAGCAGCCAAAGTGGGTACAGGGGAGACTATGGCTACACCTTC	CASSQSGYRGDYGYTF
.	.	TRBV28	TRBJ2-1	TGTGCCAGCAGTTTGGCTAGCCCGCGAAATGAGCAGTTCTTC	CASSLASPRNEQFF
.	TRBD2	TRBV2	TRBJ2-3	TGTGCCAGCAGTCTGGGACTAGCGGATAGCACAGATACGCAGTATTTT	CASSLGLADSTDTQYF
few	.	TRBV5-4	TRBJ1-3	TGTGCCAGCAGCTTGGATACAGGGTCTGGAAACACCATATATTTT	CASSLDTGSGNTIYF
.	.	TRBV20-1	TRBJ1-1	TGCAGTGCTAGTTTCGGGGAGGGCACTGAAGCTTTCTTT	CSASFGEGTEAFF
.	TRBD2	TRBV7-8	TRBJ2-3	TGTGCCAGCAGCTTAGGCGGGGGGGCCACAGATACGCAGTATTTT	CASSLGGGATDTQYF
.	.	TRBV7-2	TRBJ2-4	TGTGCCAGCAGCCTATCCTCCGCGAGTCTCTCACTAGCCAAAAACATTCAGTACTTC	CASSLSSASLSLAKNIQYF
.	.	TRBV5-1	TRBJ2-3	TGCGCCAGCAGCTTGGAGTCCAGTCCCACAGATACGCAGTATTTT	CASSLESSPTDTQYF
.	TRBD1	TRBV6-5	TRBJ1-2	TGTGCCAGCAGTTACTCCCAGGGGGCGAGTGGCTACACCTTC	CASSYSQGASGYTF
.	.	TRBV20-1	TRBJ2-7	TGCAGTGCTAGCCGCGCGGGTCTGTGGTACTTC	CSASRAGLWYF
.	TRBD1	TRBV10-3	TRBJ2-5	TGTGCCAGCGGGACAGGGGAGGAGACCCAGTACTTC	CASGTGEETQYF
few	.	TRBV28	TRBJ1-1	TGTGCCAGCAGTTTGGCGATTATGGGGGCCTTAACTGAAGCTTTCTTT	CASSLAIMGALTEAFF
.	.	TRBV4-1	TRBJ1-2	TGCGCCAGCAGCCAGCCGACGACAGGAGTCTATGGCTACACCTTC	CASSQPTTGVYGYTF
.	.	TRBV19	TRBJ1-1	TGTGCCACAGCCCTCGGAGGCACTGAAGCTTTCTTT	CATALGGTEAFF
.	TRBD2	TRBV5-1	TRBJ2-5	TGCGCCAGCAGCTTAGCGGGGGGGCCGCAAGAGACCCAGTACTTC	CASSLAGGPQETQYF
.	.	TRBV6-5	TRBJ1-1	TGTGCCAGCAGTTACTCCCTCCAGGGTACTGAAGCTTTCTTT	CASSYSLQGTEAFF
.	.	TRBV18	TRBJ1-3	TGTGCCAGCTCACCGGACAGTACTGGAAACACCATATATTTT	CASSPDSTGNTIYF
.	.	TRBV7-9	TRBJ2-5	TGTGCCAGCAGCTTATGGGAGGAAGAGACCCAGTACTTC	CASSLWEEETQYF
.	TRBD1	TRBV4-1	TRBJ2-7	TGCGCCAGCAGCCCGGGACAGGGGGCGGCCTACGAGCAGTACTTC	CASSPGQGAAYEQYF
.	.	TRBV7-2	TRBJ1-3	TGTGCCAGCAGCCCTCGGGGTCCGAGCTCTGGAAACACCATATATTTT	CASSPRGPSSGNTIYF
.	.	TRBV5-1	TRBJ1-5	TGCGCCAGCAGCTTGGAAGGGGGGGCGGATCAGCCCCAGCATTTT	CASSLEGGADQPQHF
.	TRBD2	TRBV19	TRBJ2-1	TGTGCCAGTAGCCCCCTTAAGGGGCGGGGGGGCCACCATGAGCAGTTCTTC	CASSPLKGRGGHHEQFF
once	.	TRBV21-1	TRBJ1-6	TGTGCCAGCAGCAATTGGAGCTCCTATAATTCACCCCTCCACTTT	CASSNWSSYNSPLHF